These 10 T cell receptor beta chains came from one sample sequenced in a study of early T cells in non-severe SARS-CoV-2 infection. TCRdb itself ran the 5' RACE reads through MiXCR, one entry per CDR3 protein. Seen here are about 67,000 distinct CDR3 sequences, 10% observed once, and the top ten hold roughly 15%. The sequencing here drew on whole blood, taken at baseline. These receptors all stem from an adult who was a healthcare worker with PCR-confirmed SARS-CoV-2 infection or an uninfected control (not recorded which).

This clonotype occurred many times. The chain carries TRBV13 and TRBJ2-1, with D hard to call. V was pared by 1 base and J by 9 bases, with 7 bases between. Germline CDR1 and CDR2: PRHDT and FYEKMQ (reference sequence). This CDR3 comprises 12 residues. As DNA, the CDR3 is TGTGCCAGCAGCTTAGAAGTAGGTGAGCAGTTCTTC. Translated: CASSLEVGEQFF.

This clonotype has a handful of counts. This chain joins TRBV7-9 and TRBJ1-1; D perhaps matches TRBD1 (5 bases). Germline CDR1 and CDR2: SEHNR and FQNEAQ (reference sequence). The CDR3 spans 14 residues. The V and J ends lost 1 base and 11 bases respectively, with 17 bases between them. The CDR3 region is CASSLVSPGQTAFF. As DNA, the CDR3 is TGTGCCAGCAGCTTAGTTTCACCAGGGCAGACGGCTTTCTTT.

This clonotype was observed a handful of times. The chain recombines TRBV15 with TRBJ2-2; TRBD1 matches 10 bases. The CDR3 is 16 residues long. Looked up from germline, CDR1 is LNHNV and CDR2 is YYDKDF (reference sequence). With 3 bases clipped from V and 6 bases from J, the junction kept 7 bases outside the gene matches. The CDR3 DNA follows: TGTGCCACCAGCAGGGGACCGGGACAGGGGTCCGGGGAGCTGTTTTTT. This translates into CATSRGPGQGSGELFF.

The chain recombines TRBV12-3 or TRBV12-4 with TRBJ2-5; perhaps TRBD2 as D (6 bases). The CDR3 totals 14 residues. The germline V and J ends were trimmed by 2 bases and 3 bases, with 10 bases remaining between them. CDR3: CASSLSSGKETQYF. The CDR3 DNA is TGTGCCAGCAGTTTAAGTAGCGGCAAAGAGACCCAGTACTTC.

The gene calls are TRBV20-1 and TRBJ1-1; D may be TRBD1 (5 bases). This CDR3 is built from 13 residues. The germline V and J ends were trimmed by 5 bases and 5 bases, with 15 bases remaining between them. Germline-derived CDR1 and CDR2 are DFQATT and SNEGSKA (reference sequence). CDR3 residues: CSAARTRDTEAFF. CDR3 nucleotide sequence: TGCAGTGCTGCCCGGACCAGGGATACTGAAGCTTTCTTT.

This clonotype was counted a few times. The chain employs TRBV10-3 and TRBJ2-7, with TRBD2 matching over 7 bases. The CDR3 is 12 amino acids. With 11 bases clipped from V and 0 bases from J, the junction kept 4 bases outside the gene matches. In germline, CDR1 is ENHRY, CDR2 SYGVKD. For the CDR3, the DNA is TGTGCCTCCGGGGGGTCCTCCTACGAGCAGTACTTC. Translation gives CASGGSSYEQYF.

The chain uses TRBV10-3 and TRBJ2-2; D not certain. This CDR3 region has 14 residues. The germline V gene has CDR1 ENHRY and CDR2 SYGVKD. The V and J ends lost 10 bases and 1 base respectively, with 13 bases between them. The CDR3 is CATVSEVNTGELFF. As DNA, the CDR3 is TGTGCCACCGTCTCGGAAGTGAACACCGGGGAGCTGTTTTTT.

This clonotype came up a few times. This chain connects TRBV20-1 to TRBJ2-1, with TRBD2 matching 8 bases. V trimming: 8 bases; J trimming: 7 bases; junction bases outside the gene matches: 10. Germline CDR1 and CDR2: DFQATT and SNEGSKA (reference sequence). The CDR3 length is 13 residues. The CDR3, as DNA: TGCAGTTCTCCCATAGCGGGAAGGAATGAGCAGTTCTTC. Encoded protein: CSSPIAGRNEQFF.

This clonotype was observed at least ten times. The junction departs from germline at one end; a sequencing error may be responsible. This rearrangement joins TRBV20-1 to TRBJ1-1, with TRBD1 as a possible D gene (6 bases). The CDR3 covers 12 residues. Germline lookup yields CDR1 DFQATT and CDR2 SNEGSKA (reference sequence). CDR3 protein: CSASWGRRGTPF. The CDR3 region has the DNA TGCAGTGCTAGCTGGGGGCGAAGGGGAACCCCATTT.

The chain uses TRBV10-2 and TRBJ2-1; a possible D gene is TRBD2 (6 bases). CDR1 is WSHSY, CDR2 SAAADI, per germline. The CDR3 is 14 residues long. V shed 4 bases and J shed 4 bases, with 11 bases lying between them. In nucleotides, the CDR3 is TGCGCCAGCAGTGGACTAGTGCGGTACAATGAGCAGTTCTTC. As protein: CASSGLVRYNEQFF.